This entry features one TCR beta chain sequence. Its specificity is unknown. Given a much more abundant clone one base away, this may be a read error. Other DNA sequences in this sample translate to the same CDR3. Germline CDR1 SGHDT, CDR2 YYEEEE. The CDR3 is made up of 16 amino acids. The V and J ends lost 0 bases and 1 base respectively, with 13 bases between them. The entire patient cohort was treatment-naive prior to thyroid surgery. This specimen comes from a study of metastatic and nonmetastatic thyroid tumors. Across the whole study: Repertoires from blood and tumor or nodule tissue of malignant and benign thyroid patients were compared. Broader study findings: Relative to benign nodules, malignant thyroid tumors were reportedly characterized by significantly elevated TCR beta diversity in blood and tumor.

In the authors' methods: Construction of a distant-metastasis classifier for papillary thyroid cancer relied on CDR3 differences across clinicopathological groups. TCRdb redid the clone calls on the PCR reads using MiXCR. It is TCRdb's table, rather than the study itself, that gives the V and J calls and clone size. Found here are about 28,000 clones, around 16% of them singletons; the top ten hold 4.7%. This TCR came from a female donor with papillary thyroid cancer or a benign thyroid nodule (not recorded which). Some clones in this sample may be carry-over from other donors' samples. The rearrangement joins TRBV5-6 to TRBJ2-5; perhaps D is TRBD1 or TRBD2 (5 bases each). Sequenced material: blood. The CDR3 spells CASSLVGDRAQETQYF. CDR3 nucleotides: TGTGCCAGCAGCTTGGTGGGGGACCGGGCCCAAGAGACCCAGTACTTC.